A single sample gave rise to the 10 T cell receptor beta chains below, sequenced in a study of blood T cells in healthy people across ages. Through a sample-barcoded 5' primer and a J-beta primer mix, a second PCR was run for 7 to 11 cycles. TCRdb redid the calling of the 5' RACE reads with MiXCR, one entry per CDR3 protein. Of about 1.5 million distinct CDR3 sequences in the sample, approximately 43% were seen once. Material: blood. These receptors were collected from a woman aged 18-29 years in good health.

On this clonotype: A clone one base away is much larger, so this may be a read error. This chain uses TRBV5-1 with TRBJ2-1; no firm D call. The CDR3 loop spans 13 amino acids. Germline assignment: CDR1 SGHRS and CDR2 YFSETQ. V lost 0 bases, J lost 6 bases, and 7 bases lay in between. CDR3 residues: CASSLEACNEQFF. CDR3 DNA sequence: TGCGCCAGCAGCTTGGAAGCATGCAATGAGCAGTTCTTC. Full variable domain (remainder filled in from reference TRBV5-1 and TRBJ2-1): KAGVTQTPRYLIKTRGQQVTLSCSPISGHRSVSWYQQTPGQGLQFLFEYFSETQRNKGNFPGRFSGRQFSNSRSEMNVSTLELGDSALYLCASSLEACNEQFFGPGTRLTVL.

This clonotype was seen only a few times. V and J are TRBV10-3 and TRBJ2-1; 7 bases align to TRBD2. The CDR3 totals 13 residues. With V trimmed by 4 bases and J by 5 bases, 2 bases remained unmatched. Germline lookup yields CDR1 ENHRY and CDR2 SYGVKD. CDR3 in DNA: TGTGCCATCAGTGTAGGACTAGACAATGAGCAGTTCTTC. This sequence encodes CAISVGLDNEQFF.

This clonotype was detected a few times. The chain uses TRBV4-3 and TRBJ2-1; D gene ambiguous. CDR3 length: 16 residues. From germline, CDR1 is LGHNA and CDR2 YSLEER. Trimming pared 1 base from V and 4 bases from J, leaving 14 bases between. CDR3 DNA: TGCGCCAGCAGCCAAGCGTGGAACTACGAATACAATGAGCAGTTCTTC. This translates into CASSQAWNYEYNEQFF.

The J gene is TRBJ2-3, the V gene TRBV3-1; TRBD2 is a possible D gene (7 bases). Trimming cost V 0 bases and J 3 bases, with 16 bases left between them. This CDR3 region has 17 residues. Per germline, CDR1 LGHDT and CDR2 YNNKEL (reference sequence). The CDR3 protein is CASSQDWWGGRTDTQYF. The CDR3 DNA reads TGTGCCAGCAGCCAAGATTGGTGGGGGGGCCGGACAGATACGCAGTATTTT.

The chain carries TRBV7-9 and TRBJ2-1; D not certain. The J call is uncertain, as TRBJ2-7 better fits the DNA end. Per the germline V gene, CDR1 is SEHNR and CDR2 is FQNEAQ (reference sequence). The CDR3 runs 17 residues. The DNA of the CDR3 is TGTGCCAGCAGCTTAGGGGCAGGATTTAGCTCCTACAATGAGCAGTACTTC. Amino acids: CASSLGAGFSSYNEQYF.

The chain employs TRBV6-2 or TRBV6-3 and TRBJ2-7; perhaps TRBD2 as D (5 bases). The CDR3 has 15 amino acids. Germline lookup yields CDR1 MNHEY and CDR2 SVGEGT. V was pared by 0 bases and J by 5 bases, with 14 bases between. Written as DNA, the CDR3 is TGTGCCAGCAGTTACTCGATGCTAGCCGCCCACGAGCAGTACTTC. Its protein is CASSYSMLAAHEQYF.

A few counts support this clonotype. V gene TRBV5-8 combines with J gene TRBJ1-2; 7 bases align to TRBD1. The CDR3 spans 12 residues. CDR1 and CDR2 from the germline V gene are SGHTS and YDEGEE. Trimming took 4 bases from V and 8 from J; bases not matched to a gene: 5. This CDR3 is CASSREGGGYTF. Here the CDR3 DNA reads TGTGCCAGCAGCAGGGAAGGGGGCGGCTACACCTTC.

The genes are TRBV18 and TRBJ2-1, with D possibly being TRBD1 or TRBD2 (5 bases each). The DNA matches TRBJ2-7 better at its end, which makes the J call doubtful. CDR3 length equals 13 residues. The germline CDR1 and CDR2 sequences are KGHSH and LQKENI. The CDR3 DNA follows: TGTGCCAGCTCACCCTCCAGGGAGCGGGAGCAGTACTTC. It yields the protein CASSPSREREQYF.

J is TRBJ1-4 and V is TRBV5-1; D gene uncertain. V lost 4 bases and J lost 6, with 10 bases in between. Germline values: CDR1 SGHRS, CDR2 YFSETQ. This CDR3 comprises 13 residues. DNA for the CDR3: TGCGCCAGCAGCCAGGACGGAGATGAAAAACTGTTTTTT. It encodes CASSQDGDEKLFF.

This clonotype was counted a few times. This chain uses TRBV20-1 with TRBJ2-3, with 10 bases identical to TRBD2. CDR1 and CDR2 from the germline V gene are DFQATT and SNEGSKA (reference sequence). The CDR3 spans 13 residues. The CDR3 nucleotides read TGCAGCCGCGGGACTAGCGGCACAGATACGCAGTATTTT. Its translation is CSRGTSGTDTQYF.